This TCR beta chain derives from a study of beta chain features in type 1 diabetes. Background on the study: Cell yields, age and gender were similar between patients and healthy donors. Examination covered around 98,000,000 sorted cells spanning all samples. Study outcomes and limitations: TCRB repertoires of naive, central memory and Treg cells appeared more similar among patients than among healthy donors. Shorter TCRB CDR3s, moderately but significantly so, marked every one of the four CD4+ subsets in Type 1 diabetes patients.

Trimming at V came to 6 bases and at J to 4 bases, leaving 11 bases not matched to a gene. CDR3 length equals 15 residues. Germline loops: CDR1 MNHEY, CDR2 SVGAGI. Every isolated RNA sample was fully reverse transcribed, so sequencing captured expressed TCRB transcripts. Profiled with immunoSEQ multiplex PCR; TCRdb holds only in-frame clones, not every one. The profile shows more than 95,000 clones, roughly 28% of them singletons. Details on this clone: Its antigen remains unidentified.

Sequencing was done on a sample of central memory CD4+ T cells from blood. The V call is TRBV6-5, the J call TRBJ1-2; TRBD1 agrees at 7 bases. The TCR sequence derives from a woman aged 18-30 years with type 1 diabetes. CDR3 nucleotides: TGTGCCAGCAGCTTCAACCGGGACAGCCTCTATGGCTACACCTTC. Its translation is CASSFNRDSLYGYTF.